The 9 T cell receptor beta chains below come from one sample, sequenced in a study of cytomegalovirus exposure and HLA in healthy donors. PCR involved 60 Vbeta and 13 Jbeta primers. Sequencing was performed with immunoSEQ multiplex PCR; in TCRdb, only in-frame clones are kept and a portion is missing. The sample includes some 150,000 clones, roughly 79% seen only once; the top ten take roughly 1.9%. Sequenced sample: PBMCs. All receptors come from a woman in her twenties or thirties in good health and CMV-seropositive.

This clone was counted a few times. The chain joins TRBV5-5 to TRBJ2-1; TRBD1 matches at 9 bases. Germline loops: CDR1 SGHKS, CDR2 YYEKEE (reference sequence). V lost 4 bases, J lost 5 bases, and 13 bases stayed unmatched. CDR3 length: 17 amino acids. CDR3 sequence: CASSPDGGTGQDNEQFF. CDR3 DNA: TGTGCCAGCAGCCCGGATGGCGGGACAGGGCAAGACAATGAGCAGTTCTTC.

The rearrangement uses TRBV9 and TRBJ2-2; D not certain. The CDR3 is 16 amino acids. Germline CDR1 and CDR2: SGDLS and YYNGEE. The V and J ends lost 0 bases and 7 bases respectively, with 16 bases between them. The CDR3 coding sequence is TGTGCCAGCAGCGTAGTCCCTGCAGGTACTGTCGGGGAGCTGTTTTTT. As protein: CASSVVPAGTVGELFF.

This clone was recorded a few times. The CDR3: CASSPGASAYEQYF. CDR3 bases: TGTGCCAGCTCACCTGGGGCCTCGGCCTACGAGCAGTACTTC. This chain uses TRBV18 with TRBJ2-7; the D gene is possibly TRBD1 (5 bases). Germline V gives CDR1 KGHSH, CDR2 LQKENI. V gave up 3 bases and J gave up 2 bases, with 11 bases separating them. This CDR3 is 14 amino acids long.

This chain joins TRBV6-1 and TRBJ1-2, with 7 bases that match TRBD1. The germline V gene encodes CDR1 MNHNS and CDR2 SASEGT. J gave up 2 bases and V 5 bases, and 8 bases lay outside the gene matches. CDR3 length: 15 amino acids. CDR3 sequence: CASSQDRVVNYGYTF. For the CDR3, the DNA is TGTGCCAGCAGTCAAGACAGGGTTGTCAACTATGGCTACACCTTC.

CDR3 nucleotides: TGTGCCAGCAGTTCAGGACAGGGTAATACAGATACGCAGTATTTT. Its translation: CASSSGQGNTDTQYF. This chain connects TRBV28 to TRBJ2-3; 8 bases are a match to TRBD1. There are 15 residues in the CDR3. The germline gives CDR1 MDHEN, CDR2 SYDVKM. Trimming took 4 bases from V and 3 from J; bases not matched to a gene: 6. Supplemented by reference TRBV28 and TRBJ2-3, the full variable domain reads DVKVTQSSRYLVKRTGEKVFLECVQDMDHENMFWYRQDPGLGLRLIYFSYDVKMKEKGDIPEGYSVSREKKERFSLILESASTNQTSMYLCASSSGQGNTDTQYFGPGTRLTVL.

The V and J genes are TRBV7-9 and TRBJ2-3; D call uncertain. CDR3 size: 15 residues. CDR1 is SEHNR and CDR2 is FQNEAQ in the germline V gene (reference sequence). V lost 6 bases to trimming and J lost 0 bases, with 13 bases between them. In DNA form, the CDR3 reads TGTGCCAGCAGACAGACGGTATCTAGCACAGATACGCAGTATTTT. Translating gives CASRQTVSSTDTQYF.

CDR3: CASSSRDRSSPLHF. The CDR3, as DNA: TGTGCCAGTAGCAGCCGGGACAGGTCTTCACCCCTCCACTTT. V is TRBV19 and J is TRBJ1-6; 8 positions match TRBD1. Trimming at V came to 6 bases and at J to 9 bases, leaving 7 bases not matched to a gene. The CDR3 spans 14 residues. CDR1 is LNHDA, CDR2 SQIVND, per germline (reference sequence).

The chain is built from TRBV18 and TRBJ2-7; TRBD1 matches 10 bases. The CDR3 is made up of 17 amino acids. Germline trimming cut 6 bases from V and 1 base from J; bases unmatched to any gene: 12. Germline CDR1 and CDR2: KGHSH and LQKENI. The CDR3 region has the DNA TGTGCCAGCTCGCCAGACAGGGGGCAAGGATTTTCCTACGAGCAGTACTTC. This translates into CASSPDRGQGFSYEQYF.

The rearrangement links TRBV7-2 to TRBJ2-5, with D possibly matching TRBD2 (6 bases). The CDR3 loop spans 14 amino acids. V was trimmed by 5 bases and J by 5 bases, leaving 15 bases between them. The germline V gene encodes CDR1 SGHTA and CDR2 FQGNSA. The CDR3 loop is CASSLLTREETQYF. The CDR3 DNA sequence: TGTGCCAGCAGCCTCTTGACTAGAGAGGAGACCCAGTACTTC.